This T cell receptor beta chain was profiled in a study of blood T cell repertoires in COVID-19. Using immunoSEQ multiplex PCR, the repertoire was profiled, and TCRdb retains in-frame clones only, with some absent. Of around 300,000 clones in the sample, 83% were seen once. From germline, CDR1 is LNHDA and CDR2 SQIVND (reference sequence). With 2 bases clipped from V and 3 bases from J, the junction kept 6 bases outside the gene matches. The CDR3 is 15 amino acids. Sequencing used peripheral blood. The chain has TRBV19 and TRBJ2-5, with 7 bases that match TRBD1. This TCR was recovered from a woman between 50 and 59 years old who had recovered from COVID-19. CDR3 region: CASSIWDSGKETQYF. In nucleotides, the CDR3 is TGTGCCAGTAGTATATGGGACAGTGGGAAAGAGACCCAGTACTTC.